One T cell receptor beta chain is described in this entry. The assay was immunoSEQ multiplex PCR, and TCRdb's table has in-frame clones only and misses some. Among fewer than 250,000 clones, 80% to 90% were seen once, and the ten largest hold 2% to 3%. CDR1 MGHRA and CDR2 YSYEKL come from the germline V gene. V was trimmed by 1 base and J by 6 bases, leaving 18 bases between them. The CDR3 runs 17 residues. This sample was taken from a study of blood T cell repertoires in COVID-19. The chain is built from TRBV4-1 and TRBJ1-4; perhaps TRBD1 as D (5 bases). The sample taken for sequencing was PBMCs or T cells enriched from blood (not recorded which). The sequence came from a woman aged 25 to 39 with acute COVID-19. The CDR3 DNA sequence: TGCGCCAGCAGCCAAGGGCCTGTAAAGGGGTGGGATGAAAAACTGTTTTTT. Translating it yields CASSQGPVKGWDEKLFF.